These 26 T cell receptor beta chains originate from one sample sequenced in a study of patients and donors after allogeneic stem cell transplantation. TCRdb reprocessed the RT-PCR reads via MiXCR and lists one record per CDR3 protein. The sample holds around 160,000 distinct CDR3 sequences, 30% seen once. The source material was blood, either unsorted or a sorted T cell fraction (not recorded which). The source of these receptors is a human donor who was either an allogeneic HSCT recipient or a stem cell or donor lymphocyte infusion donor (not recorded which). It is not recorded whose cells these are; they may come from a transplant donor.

The CDR3 loop is CASSLLTGGQETQYF. CDR3 bases: TGTGCCAGCAGCCTCCTGACCGGAGGACAAGAGACCCAGTACTTC. The chain employs TRBV7-2 and TRBJ2-5, with TRBD2 as a possible D gene (5 bases). The CDR3 spans 15 residues. Germline V lookup: CDR1 SGHTA, CDR2 FQGNSA. Trimming removed 5 bases from V and 2 bases from J, with 15 bases in between. Complete variable domain (other parts from reference TRBV7-2 and TRBJ2-5): GAGVSQSPSNKVTEKGKDVELRCDPISGHTALYWYRQSLGQGLEFLIYFQGNSAPDKSGLPSDRFSAERTGGSVSTLTIQRTQQEDSAVYLCASSLLTGGQETQYFGPGTRLLVL.

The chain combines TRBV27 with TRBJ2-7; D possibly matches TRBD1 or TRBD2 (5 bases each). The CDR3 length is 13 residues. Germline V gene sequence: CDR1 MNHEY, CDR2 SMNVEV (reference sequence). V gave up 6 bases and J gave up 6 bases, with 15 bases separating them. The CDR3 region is CASRGVGTGEQYF. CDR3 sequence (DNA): TGTGCCAGCAGAGGGGTAGGGACCGGCGAGCAGTACTTC.

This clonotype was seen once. This CDR3 reads CSARTSGIYNEQFF. In DNA form, the CDR3 reads TGCAGTGCAAGGACTAGCGGTATCTACAATGAGCAGTTCTTC. J is TRBJ2-1 and V is TRBV20-1, with 10 bases that match TRBD2. Germline-derived CDR1 and CDR2 are DFQATT and SNEGSKA (reference sequence). Germline trimming cut 6 bases from V and 3 bases from J; bases unmatched to any gene: 5. This CDR3 spans 14 amino acids.

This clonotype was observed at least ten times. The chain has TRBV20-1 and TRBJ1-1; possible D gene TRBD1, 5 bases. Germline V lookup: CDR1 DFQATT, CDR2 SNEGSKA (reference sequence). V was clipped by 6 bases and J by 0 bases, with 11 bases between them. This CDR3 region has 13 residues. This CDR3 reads CSASGPVNTEAFF. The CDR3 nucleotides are TGCAGTGCCTCGGGACCCGTGAACACTGAAGCTTTCTTT.

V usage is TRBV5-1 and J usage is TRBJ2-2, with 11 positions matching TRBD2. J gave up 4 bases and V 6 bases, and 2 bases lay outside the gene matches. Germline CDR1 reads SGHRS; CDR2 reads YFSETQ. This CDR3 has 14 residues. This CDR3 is CASTLAGGTGELFF. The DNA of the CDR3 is TGCGCCAGCACCCTAGCGGGAGGCACCGGGGAGCTGTTTTTT.

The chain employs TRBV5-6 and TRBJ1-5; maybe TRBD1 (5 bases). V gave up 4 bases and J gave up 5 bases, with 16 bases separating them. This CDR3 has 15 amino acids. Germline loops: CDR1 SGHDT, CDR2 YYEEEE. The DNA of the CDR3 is TGTGCCAGCAGCCGAACGGGACGTAAATATCAGCCCCAGCATTTT. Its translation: CASSRTGRKYQPQHF.

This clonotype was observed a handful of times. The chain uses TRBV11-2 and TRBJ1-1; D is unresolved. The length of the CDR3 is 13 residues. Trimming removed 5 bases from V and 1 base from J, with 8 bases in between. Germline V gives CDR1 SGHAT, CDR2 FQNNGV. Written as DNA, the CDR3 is TGTGCCAGCAGCCAGTATGGGAACACTGAAGCTTTCTTT. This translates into CASSQYGNTEAFF. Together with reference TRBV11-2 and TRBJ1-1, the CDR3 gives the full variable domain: EAGVAQSPRYKIIEKRQSVAFWCNPISGHATLYWYQQILGQGPKLLIQFQNNGVVDDSQLPKDRFSAERLKGVDSTLKIQPAKLEDSAVYLCASSQYGNTEAFFGQGTRLTVV.

The CDR3 loop is CASSPERHSAGGNTEAFF. DNA for the CDR3: TGCGCCAGCAGCCCGGAGAGACATTCAGCTGGAGGGAACACTGAAGCTTTCTTT. The V gene is TRBV5-1, the J gene TRBJ1-1, with D hard to call. This CDR3 contains 18 residues. The V and J ends lost 4 bases and 1 base respectively, with 23 bases between them. From germline, CDR1 is SGHRS and CDR2 YFSETQ.

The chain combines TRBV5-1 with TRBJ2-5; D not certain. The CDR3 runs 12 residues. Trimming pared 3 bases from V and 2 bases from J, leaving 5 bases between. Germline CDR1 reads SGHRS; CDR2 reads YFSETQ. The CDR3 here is CASSWEQETQYF. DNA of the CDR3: TGCGCCAGCAGCTGGGAACAAGAGACCCAGTACTTC.

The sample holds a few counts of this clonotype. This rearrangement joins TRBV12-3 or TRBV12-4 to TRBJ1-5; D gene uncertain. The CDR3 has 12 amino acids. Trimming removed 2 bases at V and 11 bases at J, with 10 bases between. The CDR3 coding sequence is TGTGCCAGCAGTTTATCCAGGCAGGCCCAGCATTTT. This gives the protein CASSLSRQAQHF.

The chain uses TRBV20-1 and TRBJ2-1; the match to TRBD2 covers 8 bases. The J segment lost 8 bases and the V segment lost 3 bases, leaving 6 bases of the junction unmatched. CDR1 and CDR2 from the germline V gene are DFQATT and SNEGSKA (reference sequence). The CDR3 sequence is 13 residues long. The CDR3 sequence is CSASGRARDEQFF. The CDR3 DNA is TGCAGTGCTAGCGGGAGGGCCCGGGATGAGCAGTTCTTC.

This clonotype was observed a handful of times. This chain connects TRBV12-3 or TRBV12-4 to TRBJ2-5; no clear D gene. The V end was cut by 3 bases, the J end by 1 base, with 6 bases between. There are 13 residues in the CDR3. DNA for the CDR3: TGTGCCAGCAGTTTGGTTGCCCAAGAGACCCAGTACTTC. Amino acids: CASSLVAQETQYF.

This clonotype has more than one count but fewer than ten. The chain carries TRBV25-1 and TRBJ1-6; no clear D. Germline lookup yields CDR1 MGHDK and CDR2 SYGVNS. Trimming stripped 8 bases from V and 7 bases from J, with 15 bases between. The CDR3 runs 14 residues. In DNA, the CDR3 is TGTGCCAGCGAGGGAGCTAGCCTGAATTCACCCCTCCACTTT. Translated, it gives CASEGASLNSPLHF.

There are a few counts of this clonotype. CDR3 DNA sequence: TGTGCCAGCTCACCACAGGGTCCGTATTTTGAAGCTTTCTTT. This gives the protein CASSPQGPYFEAFF. V is TRBV18 and J is TRBJ1-1; no firm D call. V was cut by 1 base and J by 7 bases, with 13 bases left in between. This CDR3 has 14 amino acids. Germline loops: CDR1 KGHSH, CDR2 LQKENI.

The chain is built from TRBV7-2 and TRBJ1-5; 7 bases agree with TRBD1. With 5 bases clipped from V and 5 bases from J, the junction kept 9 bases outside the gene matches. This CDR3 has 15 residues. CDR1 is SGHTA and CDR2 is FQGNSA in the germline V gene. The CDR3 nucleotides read TGTGCCAGCAGCCCTCGACAGGGCCGTTATCAGCCCCAGCATTTT. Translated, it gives CASSPRQGRYQPQHF.

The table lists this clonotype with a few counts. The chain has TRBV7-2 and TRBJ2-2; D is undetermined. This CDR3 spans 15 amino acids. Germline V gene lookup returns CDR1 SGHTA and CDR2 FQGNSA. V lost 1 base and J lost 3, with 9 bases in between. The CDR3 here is CASSLEGSYTGELFF. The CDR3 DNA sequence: TGTGCCAGCAGCTTAGAGGGCAGTTACACCGGGGAGCTGTTTTTT.

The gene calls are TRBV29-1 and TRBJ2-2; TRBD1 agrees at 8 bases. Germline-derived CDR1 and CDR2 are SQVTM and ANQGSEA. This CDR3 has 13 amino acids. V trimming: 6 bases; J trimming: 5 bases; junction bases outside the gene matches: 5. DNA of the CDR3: TGCAGCGTCCTCAGGGGGCTAACCGGGGAGCTGTTTTTT. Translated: CSVLRGLTGELFF.

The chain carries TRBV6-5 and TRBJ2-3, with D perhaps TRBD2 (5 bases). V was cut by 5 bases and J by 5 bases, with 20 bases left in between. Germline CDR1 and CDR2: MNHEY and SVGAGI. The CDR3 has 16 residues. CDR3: CASSSFSVTLGDTQYF. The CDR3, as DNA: TGTGCCAGCAGTAGCTTTAGCGTGACACTGGGAGATACGCAGTATTTT.

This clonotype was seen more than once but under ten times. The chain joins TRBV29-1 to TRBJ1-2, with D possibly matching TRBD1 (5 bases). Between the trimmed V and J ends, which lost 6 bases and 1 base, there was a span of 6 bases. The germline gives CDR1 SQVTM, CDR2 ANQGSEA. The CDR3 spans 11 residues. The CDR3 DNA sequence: TGCAGCGTCCAGGGTAACTATGGCTACACCTTC. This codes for CSVQGNYGYTF.

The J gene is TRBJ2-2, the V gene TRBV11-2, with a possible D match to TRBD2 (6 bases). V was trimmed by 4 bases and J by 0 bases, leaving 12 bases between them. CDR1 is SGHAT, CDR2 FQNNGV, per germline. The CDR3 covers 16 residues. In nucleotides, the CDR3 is TGTGCCAGCAGCTCGGGACTCACCTCGAACACCGGGGAGCTGTTTTTT. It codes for CASSSGLTSNTGELFF.

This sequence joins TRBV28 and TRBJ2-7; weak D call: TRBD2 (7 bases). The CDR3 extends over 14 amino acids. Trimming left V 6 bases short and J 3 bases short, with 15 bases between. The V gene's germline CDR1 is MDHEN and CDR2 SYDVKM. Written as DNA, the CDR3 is TGTGCCAGCAGCCCCGGGGGGCGAGGCTACGAGCAGTACTTC. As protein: CASSPGGRGYEQYF.

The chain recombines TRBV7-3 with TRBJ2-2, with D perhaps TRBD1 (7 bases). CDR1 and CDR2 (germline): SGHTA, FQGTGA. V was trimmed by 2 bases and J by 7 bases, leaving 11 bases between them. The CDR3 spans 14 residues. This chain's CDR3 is CASSLQGGHGELFF. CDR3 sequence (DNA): TGTGCCAGCAGCTTACAGGGGGGTCACGGGGAGCTGTTTTTT. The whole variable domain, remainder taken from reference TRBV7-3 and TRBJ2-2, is GAGVSQTPSNKVTEKGKYVELRCDPISGHTALYWYRQSLGQGPEFLIYFQGTGAADDSGLPNDRFFAVRPEGSVSTLKIQRTERGDSAVYLCASSLQGGHGELFFGEGSRLTVL.

CDR3 amino acids: CASSHSPGQGAQNEQFF. The CDR3 nucleotides are TGTGCCAGCAGCCATTCCCCCGGACAGGGGGCGCAAAATGAGCAGTTCTTC. The chain joins TRBV11-2 to TRBJ2-1; 11 positions match TRBD1. The V gene's germline CDR1 is SGHAT and CDR2 FQNNGV. Losses at the gene ends were 5 bases for V and 7 bases for J; bases not matched to a gene: 13. CDR3 length: 17 residues.

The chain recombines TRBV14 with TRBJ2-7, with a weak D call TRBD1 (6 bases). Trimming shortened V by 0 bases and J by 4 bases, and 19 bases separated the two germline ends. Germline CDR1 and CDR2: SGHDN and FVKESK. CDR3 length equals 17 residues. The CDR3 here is CASSQDLGGRGGYEQYF. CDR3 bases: TGTGCCAGCAGCCAAGATTTAGGAGGCAGGGGTGGTTACGAGCAGTACTTC. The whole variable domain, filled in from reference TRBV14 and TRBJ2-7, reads EAGVTQFPSHSVIEKGQTVTLRCDPISGHDNLYWYRRVMGKEIKFLLHFVKESKQDESGMPNNRFLAERTGGTYSTLKVQPAELEDSGVYFCASSQDLGGRGGYEQYFGPGTRLTVT.

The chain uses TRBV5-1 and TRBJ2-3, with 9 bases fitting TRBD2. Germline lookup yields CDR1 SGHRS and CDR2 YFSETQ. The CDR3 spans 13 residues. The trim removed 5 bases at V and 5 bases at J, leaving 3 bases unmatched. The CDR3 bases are TGCGCCAGCAGGGAACTAGCGGGAGATACGCAGTATTTT. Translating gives CASRELAGDTQYF.

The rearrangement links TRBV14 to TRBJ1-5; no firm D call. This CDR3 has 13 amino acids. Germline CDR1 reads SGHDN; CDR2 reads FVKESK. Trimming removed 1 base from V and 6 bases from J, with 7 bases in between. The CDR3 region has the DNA TGTGCCAGCAGCCAAGCGCGAGGTCAGCCCCAGCATTTT. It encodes CASSQARGQPQHF.